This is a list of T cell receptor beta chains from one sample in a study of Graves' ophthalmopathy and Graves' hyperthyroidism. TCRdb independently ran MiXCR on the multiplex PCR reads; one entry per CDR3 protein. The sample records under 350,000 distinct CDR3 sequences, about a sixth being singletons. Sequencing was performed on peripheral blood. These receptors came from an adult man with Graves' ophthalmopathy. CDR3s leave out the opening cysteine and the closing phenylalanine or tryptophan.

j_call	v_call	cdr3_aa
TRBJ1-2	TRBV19	ASSSRARGLAGYT
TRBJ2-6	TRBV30	AWEGTGHWANVLT
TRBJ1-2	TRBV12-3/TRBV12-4	ASSFQGVYGYT
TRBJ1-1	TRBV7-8	ASSLALGVTEAF
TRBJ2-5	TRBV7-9	ASSSVGAETQY
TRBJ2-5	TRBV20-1	SARVAETQY
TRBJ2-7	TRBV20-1	SVPGPSGGISYEQY
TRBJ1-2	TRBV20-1	SARDRGDGYT
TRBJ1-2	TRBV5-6	ASSLGDDDGYT
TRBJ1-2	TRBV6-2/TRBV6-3	ASRRPTRSGYYIGYT
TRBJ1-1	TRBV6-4	ASSPSGHTEAS
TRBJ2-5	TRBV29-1	SGKEPGQGAQETQY
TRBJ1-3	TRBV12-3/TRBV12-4	ASSLQLSGNTIY
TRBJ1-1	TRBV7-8	ASSLETEAF
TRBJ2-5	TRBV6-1	ASSESWGKETQY
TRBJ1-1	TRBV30	AWSTGQLNTEAF
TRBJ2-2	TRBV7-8	ASSLGLAVTNTGELF